A single sample is the source of the 14 T cell receptor beta chains below, sequenced in a study of shared clonotypes between healthy human individuals (dated by TCRdb to 2020 to 2022). The library was prepared using the immunoSEQ multiplex PCR assay. TCRdb took this table from immuneACCESS and kept in-frame rearrangements with V and J called. Such tables lack part of the clones; where checked against another copy, unresolved V genes explain under half of the gap, and the rest is unexplained. Recorded for this sample are about 2.1 million clones; 90% to 95% of them occurred a single time. Of the sample, approximately 1.6% is held by the ten largest clones. For the CD8 naive samples, CD45RO-negative cells were positively selected for CCR7, yielding a CD45RA+CCR7+ population from which TemRA cells were excluded. The source material was naive CD8+ T cells from PBMCs. The sample's cell subset or site label, in plain terms: CD45RA+CCR7+. These receptors originate from a man between 18 and 29 years old in good health. Some clones in this sample may be carry-over from other donors' samples.

This sequence joins TRBV2 and TRBJ2-3; the D is unclear. Trimming pared 4 bases from V and 11 bases from J, leaving 13 bases between. The length of the CDR3 is 12 residues. Germline CDR1 is SNHLY and CDR2 is FYNNEI. The CDR3 nucleotides are TGTGCCAGCAGTGTCGTCTTTCATTTGCAGTATTTT. Its protein is CASSVVFHLQYF. Full variable domain (missing parts from reference TRBV2 and TRBJ2-3): EPEVTQTPSHQVTQMGQEVILRCVPISNHLYFYWYRQILGQKVEFLVSFYNNEISEKSEIFDDQFSVERPDGSNFTLKIRSTKLEDSAMYFCASSVVFHLQYFGPGTRLTVL.

The chain carries TRBV27 and TRBJ1-1; D might be TRBD1 (5 bases). The CDR3 consists of 15 residues. CDR1 and CDR2 (germline): MNHEY, SMNVEV (reference sequence). The V gene lost 3 bases and the J gene lost 2 bases, with 13 bases spanning the gap. The CDR3 region is CASSLDNWANTEAFF. In DNA form, the CDR3 reads TGTGCCAGCAGTTTGGACAACTGGGCTAACACTGAAGCTTTCTTT.

This chain uses TRBV4-1 with TRBJ2-3; 10 bases are a match to TRBD1. V lost 3 bases to trimming and J lost 5 bases; unmatched junction nucleotides: 14. The CDR3 consists of 18 residues. From germline, CDR1 is MGHRA and CDR2 YSYEKL. CDR3 DNA sequence: TGCGCCAGCAGCCATCCGAGGGGACAGGGGAGGGCAGGAGATACGCAGTATTTT. This codes for CASSHPRGQGRAGDTQYF.

The DNA of the CDR3 is TGTGCCAGCAGGAGAGAGGGGAATACCTACGAGCAGTACTTC. Translating gives CASRREGNTYEQYF. This sequence joins TRBV28 and TRBJ2-7, with D tentatively TRBD1 or TRBD2 (5 bases each). Trimming took 6 bases from V and 2 from J, leaving 14 bases between them. There are 14 residues in the CDR3. CDR1 and CDR2 (germline): MDHEN, SYDVKM.

This sequence joins TRBV6-1 and TRBJ2-1; 9 bases align to TRBD2. The trim removed 3 bases at V and 6 bases at J, leaving 6 bases unmatched. Germline CDR1 MNHNS, CDR2 SASEGT. CDR3 length: 15 residues. The CDR3 loop is CASSDTSGWPNEQFF. As DNA, the CDR3 is TGTGCCAGCAGTGATACTAGCGGGTGGCCCAATGAGCAGTTCTTC.

The chain carries TRBV5-4 and TRBJ1-1, with TRBD1 identical over 9 bases. The V gene's germline CDR1 is SGHNT and CDR2 YYREEE (reference sequence). With V trimmed by 4 bases and J by 3 bases, 7 bases remained unmatched. The CDR3 contains 15 residues. CDR3 loop: CASSGWTGVDTEAFF. DNA for the CDR3: TGTGCCAGCAGCGGCTGGACAGGGGTAGACACTGAAGCTTTCTTT. The variable domain in full, with the rest retrieved from reference TRBV5-4 and TRBJ1-1, is ETGVTQSPTHLIKTRGQQVTLRCSSQSGHNTVSWYQQALGQGPQFIFQYYREEENGRGNFPPRFSGLQFPNYSSELNVNALELDDSALYLCASSGWTGVDTEAFFGQGTRLTVV.

V gene TRBV27 combines with J gene TRBJ2-1; no clear D. V gave up 2 bases and J gave up 5 bases, with 13 bases separating them. The CDR3 spans 15 residues. Germline V CDR1 and CDR2: MNHEY, SMNVEV (reference sequence). The CDR3 region is CASSLSIPAHNEQFF. The CDR3 nucleotides are TGTGCCAGCAGTTTAAGTATACCTGCCCACAATGAGCAGTTCTTC.

The chain uses TRBV28 and TRBJ1-1; D might be TRBD1 (5 bases). V was trimmed by 7 bases and J by 1 base, leaving 16 bases between them. Germline V CDR1 and CDR2: MDHEN, SYDVKM. CDR3 length equals 15 residues. In DNA, the CDR3 is TGTGCCAGCACATCCATGGGGCAGCGGAACACTGAAGCTTTCTTT. Translating gives CASTSMGQRNTEAFF.

The CDR3, as DNA: TGTGCCAGCAGTTCCCCGGACTCTGGAAACACCATATATTTT. This codes for CASSSPDSGNTIYF. The chain links TRBV28 to TRBJ1-3; no clear D. With 4 bases removed from V and 0 bases from J, the gap between germline ends came to 7 bases. The CDR3 is made up of 14 amino acids. Per germline, CDR1 MDHEN and CDR2 SYDVKM.

This clone was seen only a few times. Other nucleotide sequences from this sample produce the same CDR3. This chain connects TRBV4-1 to TRBJ1-2, with a tentative D call TRBD1 (5 bases). The V end lost 1 base, the J end lost 0 bases, and 6 bases lay between the germline ends. Per the germline V gene, CDR1 is MGHRA and CDR2 is YSYEKL. The CDR3 sequence is 14 residues long. The CDR3 spells CASSQGQTNYGYTF. The CDR3 nucleotides are TGCGCCAGCAGCCAAGGACAGACTAACTATGGCTACACCTTC.

The rearrangement links TRBV2 to TRBJ1-1; a possible D gene is TRBD1 (5 bases). V dropped 3 bases and J dropped 3 bases, with 14 bases sitting between them. CDR1 is SNHLY, CDR2 FYNNEI, per germline. The CDR3 has 15 residues. The CDR3 bases are TGTGCCAGCAGTGAGGGACCCTCCGGCTACACTGAAGCTTTCTTT. Translation: CASSEGPSGYTEAFF.

The chain couples TRBV6-1 to TRBJ1-5; TRBD1 matches 8 bases. Trimming cost V 8 bases and J 2 bases; bases outside gene matches: 2. CDR1 and CDR2 from the germline V gene are MNHNS and SASEGT. The length of the CDR3 is 13 residues. CDR3 in DNA: TGTGCCAGCCGCAGGGGGCGCAATCAGCCCCAGCATTTT. Protein: CASRRGRNQPQHF.

This chain uses TRBV12-5 with TRBJ2-7; D unresolved. With 2 bases removed from V and 6 bases from J, the gap between germline ends came to 8 bases. CDR3 length: 12 amino acids. The germline CDR1 and CDR2 sequences are LGHNT and FRNRAP. The DNA for the CDR3 is TGTGCTAGTGGTTTGACTGTCCGCGAGCAGTACTTC. Its translation: CASGLTVREQYF.

CDR3 sequence (DNA): TGTGCCAGCAGCTTAAATCCGCGCGGGGCTTCACCCCTCCACTTT. Encoded protein: CASSLNPRGASPLHF. The chain is built from TRBV7-8 and TRBJ1-6; possibly TRBD1 for D (5 bases). The CDR3 is made up of 15 amino acids. CDR1 and CDR2 from the germline V gene are SGHVS and FQNEAQ. V was clipped by 2 bases and J by 9 bases, with 14 bases between them.